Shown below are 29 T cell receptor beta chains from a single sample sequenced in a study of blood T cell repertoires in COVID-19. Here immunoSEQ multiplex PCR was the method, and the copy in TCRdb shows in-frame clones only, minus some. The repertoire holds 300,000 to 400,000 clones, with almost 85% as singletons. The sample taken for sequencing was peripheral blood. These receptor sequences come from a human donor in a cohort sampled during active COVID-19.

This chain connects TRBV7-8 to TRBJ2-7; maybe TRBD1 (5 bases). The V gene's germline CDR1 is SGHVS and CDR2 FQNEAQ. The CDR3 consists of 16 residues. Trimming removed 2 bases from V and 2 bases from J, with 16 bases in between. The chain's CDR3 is CASSLSPTRVPYEQYF. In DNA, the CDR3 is TGTGCCAGCAGCTTATCACCAACCAGGGTCCCCTACGAGCAGTACTTC.

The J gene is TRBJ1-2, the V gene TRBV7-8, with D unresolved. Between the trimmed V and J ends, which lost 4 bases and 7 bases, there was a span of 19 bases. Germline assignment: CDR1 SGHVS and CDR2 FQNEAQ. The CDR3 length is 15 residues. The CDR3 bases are TGTGCCAGCAGCTCCTCCCTGACACCATCTATTGGCTACACCTTC. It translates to CASSSSLTPSIGYTF. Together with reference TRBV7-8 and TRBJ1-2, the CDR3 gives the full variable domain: GAGVSQSPRYKVAKRGQDVALRCDPISGHVSLFWYQQALGQGPEFLTYFQNEAQLDKSGLPSDRFFAERPEGSVSTLKIQRTQQEDSAVYLCASSSSLTPSIGYTFGSGTRLTVV.

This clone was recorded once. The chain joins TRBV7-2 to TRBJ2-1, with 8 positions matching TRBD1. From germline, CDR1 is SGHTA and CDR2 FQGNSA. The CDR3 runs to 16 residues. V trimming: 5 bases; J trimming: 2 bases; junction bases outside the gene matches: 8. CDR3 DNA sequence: TGTGCCAGCAGCCCCCAGGGGGCTGGGGCCTACAATGAGCAGTTCTTC. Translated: CASSPQGAGAYNEQFF.

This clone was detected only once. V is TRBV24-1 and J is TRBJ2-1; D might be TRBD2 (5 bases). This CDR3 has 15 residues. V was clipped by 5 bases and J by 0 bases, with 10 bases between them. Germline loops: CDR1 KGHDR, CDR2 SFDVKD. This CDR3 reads CATSAPGSSYNEQFF. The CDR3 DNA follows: TGTGCCACCAGTGCACCGGGAAGCTCCTACAATGAGCAGTTCTTC.

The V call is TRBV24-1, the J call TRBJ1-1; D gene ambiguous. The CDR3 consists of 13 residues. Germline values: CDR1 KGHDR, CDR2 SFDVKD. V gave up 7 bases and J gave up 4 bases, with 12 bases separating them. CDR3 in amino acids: CATRGIGSTEAFF. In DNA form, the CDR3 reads TGTGCCACCAGAGGGATAGGGAGCACTGAAGCTTTCTTT.

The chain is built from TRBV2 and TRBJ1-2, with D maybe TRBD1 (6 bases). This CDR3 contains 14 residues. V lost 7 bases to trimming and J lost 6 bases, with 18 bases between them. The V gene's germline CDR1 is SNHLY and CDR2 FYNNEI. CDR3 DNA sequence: TGTGCCAGCACCACCCGGGGGGCAGGGGATGGCTACACCTTC. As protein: CASTTRGAGDGYTF.

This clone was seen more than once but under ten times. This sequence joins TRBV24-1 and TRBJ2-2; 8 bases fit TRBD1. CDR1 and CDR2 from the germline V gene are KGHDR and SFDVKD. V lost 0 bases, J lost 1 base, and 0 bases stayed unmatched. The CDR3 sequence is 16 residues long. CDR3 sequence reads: CATSDLGQGNTGELFF. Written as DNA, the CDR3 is TGTGCCACCAGTGATTTGGGACAGGGGAACACCGGGGAGCTGTTTTTT.

The CDR3 nucleotides are TGTGCCAGCATTCGACAGGGAGGTACTGAAGCTTTCTTT. This encodes CASIRQGGTEAFF. The V and J genes are TRBV6-5 and TRBJ1-1; 7 positions agree with TRBD1. The CDR3 has 13 amino acids. With 7 bases clipped from V and 5 bases from J, the junction kept 7 bases outside the gene matches. Germline loops: CDR1 MNHEY, CDR2 SVGAGI.

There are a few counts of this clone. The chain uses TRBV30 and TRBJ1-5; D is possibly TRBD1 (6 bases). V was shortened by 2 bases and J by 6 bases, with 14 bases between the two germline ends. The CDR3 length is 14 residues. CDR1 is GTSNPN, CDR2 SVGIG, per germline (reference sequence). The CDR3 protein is CAWSLGGRGQPQHF. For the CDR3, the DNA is TGTGCCTGGAGTCTTGGAGGCAGGGGTCAGCCCCAGCATTTT.

The chain's CDR3 is CASSLVRGTGNTIYF. The CDR3 region has the DNA TGTGCCAGCAGCTTAGTCAGGGGGACTGGAAACACCATATATTTT. The chain is built from TRBV13 and TRBJ1-3; the match to TRBD1 covers 7 bases. Germline V gene data show CDR1 as PRHDT and CDR2 as FYEKMQ (reference sequence). This CDR3 is built from 15 residues. With 1 base clipped from V and 2 bases from J, the junction kept 2 bases outside the gene matches.

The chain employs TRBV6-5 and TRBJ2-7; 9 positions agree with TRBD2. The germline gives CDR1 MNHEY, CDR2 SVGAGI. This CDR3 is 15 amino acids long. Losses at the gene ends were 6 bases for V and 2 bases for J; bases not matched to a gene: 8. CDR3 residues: CASSGGIAGAYEQYF. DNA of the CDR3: TGTGCCAGCAGCGGTGGGATAGCGGGGGCCTACGAGCAGTACTTC.

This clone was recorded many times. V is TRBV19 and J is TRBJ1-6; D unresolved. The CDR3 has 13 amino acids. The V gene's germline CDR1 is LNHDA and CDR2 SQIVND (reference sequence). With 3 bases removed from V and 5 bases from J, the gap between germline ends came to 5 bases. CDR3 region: CASSISNNSPLHF. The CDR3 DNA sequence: TGTGCCAGTAGTATCTCTAATAATTCACCCCTCCACTTT.

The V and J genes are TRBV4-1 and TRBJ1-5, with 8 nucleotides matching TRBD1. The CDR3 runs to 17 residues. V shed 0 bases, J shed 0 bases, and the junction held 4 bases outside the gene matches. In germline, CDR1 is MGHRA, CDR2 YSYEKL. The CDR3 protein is CASSQEGTGYSNQPQHF. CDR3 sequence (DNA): TGCGCCAGCAGCCAAGAAGGGACAGGCTATAGCAATCAGCCCCAGCATTTT.

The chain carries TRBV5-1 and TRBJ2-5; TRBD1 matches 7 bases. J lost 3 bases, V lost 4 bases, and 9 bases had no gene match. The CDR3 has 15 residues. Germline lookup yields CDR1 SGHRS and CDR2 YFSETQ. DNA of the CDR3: TGCGCCAGCAGCCAAACAGGGGCGCTTGAAGAGACCCAGTACTTC. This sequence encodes CASSQTGALEETQYF.

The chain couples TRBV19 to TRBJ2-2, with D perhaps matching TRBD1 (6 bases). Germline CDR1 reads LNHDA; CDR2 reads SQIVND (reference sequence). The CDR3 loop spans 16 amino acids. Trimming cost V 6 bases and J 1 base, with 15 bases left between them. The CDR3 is CASRGQSLLNTGELFF. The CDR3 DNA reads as TGTGCCAGTAGAGGACAGTCGCTCCTGAACACCGGGGAGCTGTTTTTT. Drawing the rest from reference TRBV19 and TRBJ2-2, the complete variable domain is DGGITQSPKYLFRKEGQNVTLSCEQNLNHDAMYWYRQDPGQGLRLIYYSQIVNDFQKGDIAEGYSVSREKKESFPLTVTSAQKNPTAFYLCASRGQSLLNTGELFFGEGSRLTVL.

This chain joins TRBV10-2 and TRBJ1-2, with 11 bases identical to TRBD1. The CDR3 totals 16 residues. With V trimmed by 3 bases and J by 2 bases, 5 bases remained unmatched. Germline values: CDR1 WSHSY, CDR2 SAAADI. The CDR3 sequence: CASSDSWDRGNYGYTF. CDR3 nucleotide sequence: TGCGCCAGCAGTGACTCTTGGGACAGGGGGAACTATGGCTACACCTTC.

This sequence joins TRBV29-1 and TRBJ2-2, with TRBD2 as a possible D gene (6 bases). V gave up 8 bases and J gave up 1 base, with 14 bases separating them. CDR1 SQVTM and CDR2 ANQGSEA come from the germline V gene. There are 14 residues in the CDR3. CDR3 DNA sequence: TGCAGCACAAAGGTGGAGGGGAACACCGGGGAGCTGTTTTTT. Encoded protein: CSTKVEGNTGELFF.

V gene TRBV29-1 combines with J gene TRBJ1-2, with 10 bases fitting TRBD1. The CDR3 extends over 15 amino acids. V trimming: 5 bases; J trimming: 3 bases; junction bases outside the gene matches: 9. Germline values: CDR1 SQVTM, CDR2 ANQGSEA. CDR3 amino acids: CSVSDRGSSYYGYTF. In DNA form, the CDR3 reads TGCAGCGTTTCGGACAGGGGGTCCTCGTACTATGGCTACACCTTC. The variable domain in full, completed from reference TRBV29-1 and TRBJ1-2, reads SAVISQKPSRDICQRGTSLTIQCQVDSQVTMMFWYRQQPGQSLTLIATANQGSEATYESGFVIDKFPISRPNLTFSTLTVSNMSPEDSSIYLCSVSDRGSSYYGYTFGSGTRLTVV.

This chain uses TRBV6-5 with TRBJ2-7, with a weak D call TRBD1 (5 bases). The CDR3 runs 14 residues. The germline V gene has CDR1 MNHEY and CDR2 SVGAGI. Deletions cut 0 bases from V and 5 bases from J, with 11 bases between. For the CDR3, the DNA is TGTGCCAGCAGTTACTCGACAGTCCGGCACGAGCAGTACTTC. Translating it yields CASSYSTVRHEQYF.

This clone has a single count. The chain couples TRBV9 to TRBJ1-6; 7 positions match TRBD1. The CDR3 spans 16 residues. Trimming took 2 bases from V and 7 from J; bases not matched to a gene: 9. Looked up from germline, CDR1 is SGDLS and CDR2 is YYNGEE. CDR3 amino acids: CASSVDRARGNSPLHF. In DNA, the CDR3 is TGTGCCAGCAGCGTCGATAGAGCCAGGGGGAATTCACCCCTCCACTTT.

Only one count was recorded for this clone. Here the CDR3 DNA reads TGTGCCAGCAGCTTGGAATCCGGGTTTTCTTATGGCTACACCTTC. Encoded protein: CASSLESGFSYGYTF. The V and J genes are TRBV5-6 and TRBJ1-2, with D uncertain. This CDR3 is 15 amino acids long. Per the germline V gene, CDR1 is SGHDT and CDR2 is YYEEEE. Trimming took off 0 bases at V and 5 bases at J, with 14 bases between the two ends.

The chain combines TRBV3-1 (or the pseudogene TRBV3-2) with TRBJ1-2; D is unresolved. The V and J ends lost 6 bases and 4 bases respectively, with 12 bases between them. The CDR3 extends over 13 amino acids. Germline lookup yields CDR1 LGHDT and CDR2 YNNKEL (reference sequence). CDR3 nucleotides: TGTGCCAGCAGATTTGAGTCGGGCTATGGCTACACCTTC. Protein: CASRFESGYGYTF.

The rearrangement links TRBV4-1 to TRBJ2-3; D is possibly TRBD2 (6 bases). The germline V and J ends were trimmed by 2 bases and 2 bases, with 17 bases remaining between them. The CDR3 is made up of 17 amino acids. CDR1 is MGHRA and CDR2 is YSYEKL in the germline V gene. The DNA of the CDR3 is TGCGCCAGCAGCCAAACAATCCCGGGAGCTTACACAGATACGCAGTATTTT. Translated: CASSQTIPGAYTDTQYF.

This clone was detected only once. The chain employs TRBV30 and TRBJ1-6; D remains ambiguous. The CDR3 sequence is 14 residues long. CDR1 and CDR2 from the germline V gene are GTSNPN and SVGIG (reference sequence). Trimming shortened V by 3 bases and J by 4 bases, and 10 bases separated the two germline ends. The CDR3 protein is CAWRYSSYNSPLHF. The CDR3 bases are TGTGCCTGGAGATACAGTTCGTATAATTCACCCCTCCACTTT.

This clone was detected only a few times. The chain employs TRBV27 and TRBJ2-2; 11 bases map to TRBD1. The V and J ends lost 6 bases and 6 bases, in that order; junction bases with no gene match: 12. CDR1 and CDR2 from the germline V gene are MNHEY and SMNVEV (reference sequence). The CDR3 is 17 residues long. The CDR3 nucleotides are TGTGCCAGCAGGCGGACCCGGACAGGGGGCGAGGCCGGGGAGCTGTTTTTT. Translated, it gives CASRRTRTGGEAGELFF.

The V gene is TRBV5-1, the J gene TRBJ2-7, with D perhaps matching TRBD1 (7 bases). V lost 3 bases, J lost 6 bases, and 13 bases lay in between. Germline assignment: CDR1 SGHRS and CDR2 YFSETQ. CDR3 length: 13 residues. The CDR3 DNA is TGCGCCAGCAGCTCGAGGCAGGGGGGCGAGCAGTACTTC. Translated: CASSSRQGGEQYF.

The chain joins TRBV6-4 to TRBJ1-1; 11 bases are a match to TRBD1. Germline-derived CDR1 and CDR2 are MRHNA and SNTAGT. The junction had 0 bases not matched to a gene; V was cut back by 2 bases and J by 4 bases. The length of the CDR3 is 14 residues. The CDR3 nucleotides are TGTGCCAGCAGTGACGGGACAGGGGGCACTGAAGCTTTCTTT. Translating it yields CASSDGTGGTEAFF.

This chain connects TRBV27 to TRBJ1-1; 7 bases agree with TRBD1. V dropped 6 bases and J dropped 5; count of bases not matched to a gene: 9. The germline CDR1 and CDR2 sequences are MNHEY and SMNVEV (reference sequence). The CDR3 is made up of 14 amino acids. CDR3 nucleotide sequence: TGTGCCAGCAGATTCTCACAGGGGTGGACTGAAGCTTTCTTT. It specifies CASRFSQGWTEAFF.

The CDR3 sequence is CASSYSGQGGITEAFF. The CDR3 DNA is TGTGCCAGCAGTTACTCGGGACAGGGGGGGATCACTGAAGCTTTCTTT. The genes are TRBV6-5 and TRBJ1-1; 11 bases fit TRBD1. CDR1 and CDR2 from the germline V gene are MNHEY and SVGAGI. V dropped 0 bases and J dropped 4; count of bases not matched to a gene: 4. CDR3 length: 16 residues.